This T cell receptor (beta chain) stems from a study of T-cell reconstitution after alpha-beta-depleted transplantation in children. During its preparation, the TCRbeta library received unique molecular identifiers. TCRdb analysed the PCR reads with MiXCR anew, one entry per CDR3 protein. The sample consists of about 91,000 distinct CDR3 sequences, 7.5% to 9.5% of them appearing once. This clonotype was detected ten times or more. This CDR3 is built from 16 residues. Trimming took off 4 bases at V and 0 bases at J, with 13 bases between the two ends. Per germline, CDR1 SGHRS and CDR2 YFSETQ. The material was PBMCs from the stem cell graft donor, obtained from the stem cell graft. The chain employs TRBV5-1 and TRBJ2-2; D gene ambiguous. The TCR was taken from a human donor who donated a stem cell graft to a child with congenital amegakaryocytic thrombocytopenia. CDR3 in DNA: TGCGCCAGCAGCCCGGTTATTGGGGCGAACACCGGGGAGCTGTTTTTT. Encoded protein: CASSPVIGANTGELFF. The full variable domain, completed using reference TRBV5-1 and TRBJ2-2, is KAGVTQTPRYLIKTRGQQVTLSCSPISGHRSVSWYQQTPGQGLQFLFEYFSETQRNKGNFPGRFSGRQFSNSRSEMNVSTLELGDSALYLCASSPVIGANTGELFFGEGSRLTVL.